A single sample is the source of the 31 T cell receptor beta chains below, sequenced in a study of graft-versus-host responses after intestinal transplantation. Intraepithelial and lamina propria lymphocytes were freed from processed graft tissue. The assay was immunoSEQ multiplex PCR, and TCRdb's table has in-frame clones only and misses some. The data show 15,000 to 20,000 clones, about 80% seen once. The sequences come from ileum tissue, collected 17 days after transplant. All receptors derive from a human patient who received an intestinal transplant, so some T cells may come from the graft donor.

The CDR3 DNA is TGTGCCAGCAGTTTCGGACTGTTCACAGATACGCAGTATTTT. Its protein is CASSFGLFTDTQYF. The gene calls are TRBV28 and TRBJ2-3; a possible D gene is TRBD2 (5 bases). V was cut by 3 bases and J by 2 bases, with 9 bases left in between. CDR1 and CDR2 (germline): MDHEN, SYDVKM. This CDR3 spans 14 amino acids.

CDR3 amino acids: CASSFGSSYNSPLHF. The DNA of the CDR3 is TGTGCCAGCAGTTTTGGAAGCTCCTATAATTCACCCCTCCACTTT. The chain joins TRBV28 to TRBJ1-6; D not resolved. V was shortened by 3 bases and J by 0 bases, with 6 bases between the two germline ends. Germline-derived CDR1 and CDR2 are MDHEN and SYDVKM. CDR3 length: 15 residues.

This clone was counted a single time. The chain links TRBV7-2 to TRBJ1-1; 10 bases are shared with TRBD1. CDR1 and CDR2 from the germline V gene are SGHTA and FQGNSA. This CDR3 is built from 17 residues. The ends lost 0 bases at V and 5 bases at J; junction bases unmatched: 9. The CDR3 protein is CASSLAPGQGSHTEAFF. In DNA form, the CDR3 reads TGTGCCAGCAGCTTAGCCCCGGGACAGGGGTCGCATACTGAAGCTTTCTTT. The whole variable domain, remainder taken from reference TRBV7-2 and TRBJ1-1, is GAGVSQSPSNKVTEKGKDVELRCDPISGHTALYWYRQSLGQGLEFLIYFQGNSAPDKSGLPSDRFSAERTGGSVSTLTIQRTQQEDSAVYLCASSLAPGQGSHTEAFFGQGTRLTVV.

This chain links TRBV7-2 with TRBJ2-3; 13 positions match TRBD2. The CDR3 has 18 amino acids. J gave up 3 bases and V 5 bases, and 11 bases lay outside the gene matches. The germline V gene encodes CDR1 SGHTA and CDR2 FQGNSA. The CDR3 protein is CASSPLPQLAGGTDTQYF. The CDR3 nucleotides read TGTGCCAGCAGCCCCCTACCCCAACTAGCGGGAGGGACAGATACGCAGTATTTT. Drawing the rest from reference TRBV7-2 and TRBJ2-3, the complete variable domain is GAGVSQSPSNKVTEKGKDVELRCDPISGHTALYWYRQSLGQGLEFLIYFQGNSAPDKSGLPSDRFSAERTGGSVSTLTIQRTQQEDSAVYLCASSPLPQLAGGTDTQYFGPGTRLTVL.

This clone was seen a few times. The rearrangement links TRBV30 to TRBJ2-2; D remains ambiguous. Between the trimmed V and J ends, which lost 8 bases and 6 bases, there was a span of 19 bases. Per the germline V gene, CDR1 is GTSNPN and CDR2 is SVGIG (reference sequence). The CDR3 covers 14 residues. CDR3 sequence: CARYDKGRAGELFF. CDR3 in DNA: TGTGCCCGGTACGACAAAGGAAGGGCCGGGGAGCTGTTTTTT.

The chain carries TRBV7-9 and TRBJ1-1, with D possibly TRBD1 on 5 matching bases. CDR1 is SEHNR and CDR2 is FQNEAQ in the germline V gene (reference sequence). The CDR3 consists of 15 residues. V lost 7 bases, J lost 5 bases, and 20 bases lay in between. The CDR3 loop reads CASITTRGARTEAFF. The CDR3 nucleotides read TGTGCCAGCATCACAACCCGAGGGGCGAGGACTGAAGCTTTCTTT.

The chain carries TRBV28 and TRBJ1-4; unclear D gene. CDR1 MDHEN and CDR2 SYDVKM come from the germline V gene. V gave up 4 bases and J gave up 3 bases, with 18 bases separating them. CDR3 length: 17 amino acids. Here the CDR3 reads CASSYSGFVVSNEKLFF. The CDR3, as DNA: TGTGCCAGCAGTTATTCTGGGTTTGTGGTGTCTAATGAAAAACTGTTTTTT.

This clone appeared a single time. This chain connects TRBV7-9 to TRBJ2-7; D assignment may be TRBD1 or TRBD2 (5 bases each). The germline V gene has CDR1 SEHNR and CDR2 FQNEAQ (reference sequence). The V gene lost 2 bases and the J gene lost 2 bases, with 10 bases spanning the gap. The CDR3 covers 14 residues. The CDR3 coding sequence is TGTGCCAGCAGCTTAACGGGACCCACCTACGAGCAGTACTTC. This gives the protein CASSLTGPTYEQYF.

This clone appeared a few times. This chain connects TRBV2 to TRBJ2-3; D call uncertain. V was trimmed by 6 bases and J by 6 bases, leaving 13 bases between them. Germline CDR1 reads SNHLY; CDR2 reads FYNNEI. The CDR3 covers 13 residues. The CDR3 coding sequence is TGTGCCAGCAGGCCAAGGGCTCAGGATACGCAGTATTTT. It is translated as CASRPRAQDTQYF.

This chain joins TRBV6-5 and TRBJ1-2; TRBD1 agrees at 8 bases. V lost 0 bases and J lost 5; bases outside the gene matches: 2. This CDR3 region has 14 residues. CDR1 is MNHEY and CDR2 is SVGAGI in the germline V gene. The CDR3 spells CASSYSRTGYGYTF. The CDR3 nucleotides are TGTGCCAGCAGTTACTCTAGGACAGGGTATGGCTACACCTTC.

The chain links TRBV6-1 to TRBJ2-7, with 8 bases that match TRBD1. CDR1 is MNHNS, CDR2 SASEGT, per germline. Trimming took 8 bases from V and 3 from J; bases not matched to a gene: 12. This CDR3 is built from 15 residues. CDR3 DNA sequence: TGTGCCAGCCCAACTAGACCGGGACAGGACTACGAGCAGTACTTC. This translates into CASPTRPGQDYEQYF.

This clone was seen a few times. This chain uses TRBV5-4 with TRBJ2-3, with D tentatively TRBD1 or TRBD2 (5 bases each). Between the trimmed V and J ends, which lost 3 bases and 0 bases, there was a span of 11 bases. This CDR3 has 15 residues. The germline V gene encodes CDR1 SGHNT and CDR2 YYREEE (reference sequence). CDR3 in amino acids: CASSSDWGSTDTQYF. Written as DNA, the CDR3 is TGTGCCAGCAGCTCGGACTGGGGGAGCACAGATACGCAGTATTTT.

This clone was observed once. The DNA of the CDR3 is TGTGCCAGCTCACCGATCAGGGTACCAAAAGGCGCAGATACGCAGTATTTT. Translation: CASSPIRVPKGADTQYF. The V and J genes are TRBV18 and TRBJ2-3; perhaps TRBD1 as D (5 bases). With 3 bases removed from V and 4 bases from J, the gap between germline ends came to 20 bases. Germline V CDR1 and CDR2: KGHSH, LQKENI. The CDR3 runs to 17 residues.

This clone was seen once. This chain uses TRBV18 with TRBJ1-1; perhaps TRBD1 as D (5 bases). CDR1 and CDR2 from the germline V gene are KGHSH and LQKENI. CDR3 size: 15 residues. Trimming shortened V by 1 base and J by 3 bases, and 12 bases separated the two germline ends. The CDR3 bases are TGTGCCAGCTCACCACGGGCGGGGCGGGACACTGAAGCTTTCTTT. This translates into CASSPRAGRDTEAFF.

The V and J genes are TRBV7-2 and TRBJ2-7; 7 nucleotides agree with TRBD2. Germline loops: CDR1 SGHTA, CDR2 FQGNSA. V shed 1 base, J shed 1 base, and the junction held 4 bases outside the gene matches. This CDR3 spans 15 amino acids. The CDR3 reads CASSLGASGSYEQYF. In DNA, the CDR3 is TGTGCCAGCAGCTTAGGTGCTAGCGGTTCCTACGAGCAGTACTTC.

The chain carries TRBV4-3 and TRBJ2-3, with D tentatively TRBD2 (5 bases). V lost 0 bases, J lost 2 bases, and 18 bases lay in between. The CDR3 runs to 18 residues. CDR1 and CDR2 (germline): LGHNA, YSLEER. CDR3: CASSQDLETNVPTDTQYF. CDR3 nucleotides: TGCGCCAGCAGCCAAGACCTAGAGACTAACGTACCCACAGATACGCAGTATTTT.

V gene TRBV29-1 combines with J gene TRBJ2-2; 9 bases agree with TRBD2. The CDR3 totals 15 residues. CDR1 and CDR2 from the germline V gene are SQVTM and ANQGSEA. V shed 0 bases and J 4 bases; nucleotides not matched to a gene: 3. CDR3 loop: CSVEDRREGTGELFF. CDR3 coding DNA: TGCAGCGTTGAAGACCGGCGGGAGGGCACCGGGGAGCTGTTTTTT.

The gene calls are TRBV7-2 and TRBJ1-1; D possibly corresponds to TRBD1 (5 bases). V dropped 3 bases and J dropped 4 bases, with 15 bases sitting between them. Per the germline V gene, CDR1 is SGHTA and CDR2 is FQGNSA. The CDR3 runs to 15 residues. In DNA, the CDR3 is TGTGCCAGCAGCTTCTTCGGGGGGAGTGGCACTGAAGCTTTCTTT. This gives the protein CASSFFGGSGTEAFF.

The chain recombines TRBV28 with TRBJ2-6; D gene ambiguous. Trimming pared 3 bases from V and 1 base from J, leaving 1 base between. The CDR3 is 13 residues long. Germline CDR1 is MDHEN and CDR2 is SYDVKM. The CDR3 loop reads CASSLSGANVLTF. CDR3 DNA sequence: TGTGCCAGCAGTTTGTCTGGGGCCAACGTCCTGACTTTC.

V gene TRBV7-9 combines with J gene TRBJ2-7, with 12 bases identical to TRBD2. CDR3 length equals 15 residues. Unmatched junction bases numbered 1, after V lost 3 bases and J lost 1 base. In germline, CDR1 is SEHNR, CDR2 FQNEAQ (reference sequence). The CDR3 protein is CASSFGLAGSYEQYF. The CDR3 nucleotides are TGTGCCAGCAGCTTCGGACTAGCGGGGTCCTACGAGCAGTACTTC.

CDR3 sequence: CASTRPGQQNTEAFF. The CDR3 DNA follows: TGTGCCAGCACCCGCCCAGGACAGCAGAACACTGAAGCTTTCTTT. This chain uses TRBV7-9 with TRBJ1-1; D is possibly TRBD1 (6 bases). The CDR3 is 15 residues long. Germline-derived CDR1 and CDR2 are SEHNR and FQNEAQ (reference sequence). Trimming pared 7 bases from V and 1 base from J, leaving 16 bases between.

The gene calls are TRBV28 and TRBJ1-5; D uncertain. CDR3 size: 15 residues. Per the germline V gene, CDR1 is MDHEN and CDR2 is SYDVKM. The V end was cut by 2 bases, the J end by 1 base, with 9 bases between. The CDR3 nucleotides are TGTGCCAGCAGTTTAGGTCTCGCCAGCAATCAGCCCCAGCATTTT. This sequence encodes CASSLGLASNQPQHF.

The count of this clone is one. The chain carries TRBV18 and TRBJ2-1; 9 bases are shared with TRBD1. V lost 1 base, J lost 3 bases, and 4 bases stayed unmatched. CDR1 and CDR2 (germline): KGHSH, LQKENI. The CDR3 is 16 residues long. The CDR3 loop reads CASSPQTGGFYNEQFF. CDR3 nucleotides: TGTGCCAGCTCACCACAGACAGGGGGATTCTACAATGAGCAGTTCTTC.

The rearrangement links TRBV5-1 to TRBJ1-4, with D possibly TRBD1 on 5 matching bases. The CDR3 is 14 amino acids. The germline CDR1 and CDR2 sequences are SGHRS and YFSETQ. With 4 bases removed from V and 8 bases from J, the gap between germline ends came to 15 bases. CDR3 residues: CASSQQVDGEKLFF. The CDR3 bases are TGCGCCAGCAGCCAACAGGTAGACGGGGAAAAACTGTTTTTT.

The CDR3 spells CASLPDRGSLETQYF. The CDR3 DNA sequence: TGTGCCAGTCTTCCGGACAGGGGCTCGTTAGAGACCCAGTACTTC. This sequence joins TRBV6-5 and TRBJ2-5, with 9 bases aligning to TRBD1. With V trimmed by 9 bases and J by 4 bases, 12 bases remained unmatched. The CDR3 runs to 15 residues. CDR1 and CDR2 from the germline V gene are MNHEY and SVGAGI.

The chain has TRBV12-5 and TRBJ2-7, with D tentatively TRBD1 (5 bases). This CDR3 region has 14 residues. The V gene's germline CDR1 is LGHNT and CDR2 FRNRAP. Trimming shortened V by 6 bases and J by 2 bases, and 14 bases separated the two germline ends. This CDR3 is CASGTQGSPYEQYF. The CDR3 DNA reads TGTGCTAGTGGGACGCAGGGATCCCCCTACGAGCAGTACTTC.

V gene TRBV5-6 combines with J gene TRBJ2-4; D gene ambiguous. The CDR3 contains 15 residues. Germline V gene lookup returns CDR1 SGHDT and CDR2 YYEEEE. The ends were cut back, 4 bases at V and 0 bases at J, with 11 bases in the middle. CDR3 DNA sequence: TGTGCCAGCAGCCCTGGGATACTAGCCAAAAACATTCAGTACTTC. It encodes CASSPGILAKNIQYF.

V and J are TRBV5-6 and TRBJ1-5, with D tentatively TRBD1 (5 bases). V was pared by 2 bases and J by 4 bases, with 19 bases between. Per the germline V gene, CDR1 is SGHDT and CDR2 is YYEEEE. The CDR3 is 17 residues long. The CDR3 sequence is CASSFILGAGLNQPQHF. The CDR3 DNA sequence: TGTGCCAGCAGCTTTATACTAGGGGCAGGGCTTAATCAGCCCCAGCATTTT. The whole variable domain, remainder taken from reference TRBV5-6 and TRBJ1-5, is DAGVTQSPTHLIKTRGQQVTLRCSPKSGHDTVSWYQQALGQGPQFIFQYYEEEERQRGNFPDRFSGHQFPNYSSELNVNALLLGDSALYLCASSFILGAGLNQPQHFGDGTRLSIL.

This clone was counted a few times. The CDR3 reads CASSFHLRDTQYF. CDR3 coding DNA: TGTGCCAGCAGCTTCCATCTGAGAGATACGCAGTATTTT. This chain connects TRBV7-3 to TRBJ2-3; no clear D. The CDR3 is 13 residues long. V dropped 3 bases and J dropped 5 bases, with 9 bases sitting between them. CDR1 is SGHTA, CDR2 FQGTGA, per germline.

V and J are TRBV4-2 and TRBJ2-7; D could derive from TRBD1 or TRBD2 (5 bases each). The CDR3 runs 14 residues. V gave up 6 bases and J gave up 0 bases, with 12 bases separating them. CDR1 LGHNA and CDR2 YNFKEQ come from the germline V gene. CDR3 region: CASRPGRYSYEQYF. CDR3 DNA sequence: TGTGCCAGCAGACCGGGACGGTACTCCTACGAGCAGTACTTC.

The rearrangement uses TRBV5-5 and TRBJ2-7, with D uncertain. Trimming pared 2 bases from V and 0 bases from J, leaving 9 bases between. This CDR3 has 14 amino acids. Per the germline V gene, CDR1 is SGHKS and CDR2 is YYEKEE (reference sequence). The CDR3 protein is CASSLDTLSYEQYF. The CDR3 DNA sequence: TGTGCCAGCAGCTTAGACACCCTCTCCTACGAGCAGTACTTC.